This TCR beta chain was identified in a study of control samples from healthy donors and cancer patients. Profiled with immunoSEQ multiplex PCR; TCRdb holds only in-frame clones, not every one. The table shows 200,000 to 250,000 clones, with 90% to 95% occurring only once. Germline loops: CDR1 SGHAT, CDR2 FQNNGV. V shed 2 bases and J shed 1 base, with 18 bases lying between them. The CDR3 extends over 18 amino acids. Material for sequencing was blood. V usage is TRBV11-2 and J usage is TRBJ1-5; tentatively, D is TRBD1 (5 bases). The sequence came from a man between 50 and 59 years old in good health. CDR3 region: CASSLNGGGRGSNQPQHF. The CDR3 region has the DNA TGTGCCAGCAGCTTAAATGGAGGAGGGAGGGGAAGCAATCAGCCCCAGCATTTT.